One sample yielded the 8 T cell receptor beta chains listed below, sequenced in a study of neoadjuvant anti-PD-1 for oral cavity cancer. Profiling relied on immunoSEQ multiplex PCR, and the TCRdb table lists in-frame clones only, not all of them. The repertoire consists of tens of thousands of clones, with about 83% occurring once and the leading ten covering 3% to 3.5%. The sequenced sample was PBMCs, obtained before nivolumab (anti-PD-1) treatment. The receptors were gathered from a person between 35 and 79 years old with oral cavity squamous cell carcinoma.

This chain uses TRBV7-8 with TRBJ2-7; 11 bases are shared with TRBD2. Trimming at V came to 4 bases and at J to 5 bases, leaving 10 bases not matched to a gene. The CDR3 loop spans 16 amino acids. Germline V gene data show CDR1 as SGHVS and CDR2 as FQNEAQ. CDR3 residues: CASSSRRLAGTHEQYF. The CDR3 nucleotides read TGTGCCAGCAGCTCCCGAAGACTAGCGGGAACCCACGAGCAGTACTTC.

The rearrangement uses TRBV10-2 and TRBJ1-2; TRBD1 agrees at 7 bases. From germline, CDR1 is WSHSY and CDR2 SAAADI. The CDR3 spans 12 residues. V was pared by 7 bases and J by 4 bases, with 3 bases of the junction left unmatched. In DNA, the CDR3 is TGCGCCAGCATGAGGGACAGCTATGGCTACACCTTC. Amino acid sequence: CASMRDSYGYTF.

The CDR3 sequence: CAISERPNEQFF. For the CDR3, the DNA is TGTGCCATCAGTGAGCGGCCCAATGAGCAGTTCTTC. The chain recombines TRBV10-3 with TRBJ2-1, with no clear D. This CDR3 comprises 12 residues. CDR1 and CDR2 from the germline V gene are ENHRY and SYGVKD. Deletions cut 2 bases from V and 6 bases from J, with 5 bases between.

The rearrangement links TRBV5-1 to TRBJ1-3, with D unresolved. The V gene lost 4 bases and the J gene lost 0 bases, with 11 bases spanning the gap. The CDR3 consists of 15 residues. Germline values: CDR1 SGHRS, CDR2 YFSETQ. CDR3 in amino acids: CASSELAGSGNTIYF. The CDR3 coding sequence is TGCGCCAGCAGCGAGCTAGCTGGCTCTGGAAACACCATATATTTT.

The genes are TRBV6-5 and TRBJ2-7, with TRBD1 identical over 8 bases. The CDR3 has 15 residues. V trimming: 0 bases; J trimming: 6 bases; junction bases outside the gene matches: 7. Germline V gives CDR1 MNHEY, CDR2 SVGAGI. The CDR3 coding sequence is TGTGCCAGCAGTTACTCGACCGGACAGGGAGCCGAGCAGTACTTC. This codes for CASSYSTGQGAEQYF.

CDR3 amino acids: CASSLVGRGRGQFF. DNA for the CDR3: TGTGCCAGCAGCTTAGTGGGTCGGGGCAGAGGGCAGTTCTTC. This chain uses TRBV11-2 with TRBJ2-1; D could derive from TRBD1 or TRBD2 (5 bases each). The CDR3 spans 14 residues. The germline V and J ends were trimmed by 1 base and 12 bases, with 16 bases remaining between them. Germline V lookup: CDR1 SGHAT, CDR2 FQNNGV.

The V call is TRBV6-1, the J call TRBJ1-5; 10 bases are a match to TRBD1. J gave up 5 bases and V 3 bases, and 7 bases lay outside the gene matches. The germline gives CDR1 MNHNS, CDR2 SASEGT. The CDR3 sequence is 16 residues long. Here the CDR3 reads CASSERRDRGYQPQHF. The CDR3 DNA reads TGTGCCAGCAGTGAGAGACGGGACAGGGGATATCAGCCCCAGCATTTT.

This chain connects TRBV5-4 to TRBJ1-1, with a weak D call TRBD1 (5 bases). The CDR3 is made up of 14 amino acids. CDR1 is SGHNT and CDR2 is YYREEE in the germline V gene (reference sequence). The V end lost 3 bases, the J end lost 4 bases, and 13 bases lay between the germline ends. The DNA of the CDR3 is TGTGCCAGCAGCTGGGCGAGGGACGGCACTGAAGCTTTCTTT. As protein: CASSWARDGTEAFF.